These 21 T cell receptor beta chains were all obtained from the same sample, sequenced in a study of blood T cells in healthy people across ages. A second PCR of 7 to 11 cycles used a sample-barcoded 5' primer and a J-beta primer mix. TCRdb reprocessed the 5' RACE reads with MiXCR, giving one entry per CDR3 protein. The sample contains hundreds of thousands of distinct CDR3 sequences, about 42% of which appear only once. The sequencing input was blood. These receptors all stem from a man aged 55 to 70 in good health.

This chain uses TRBV12-3 or TRBV12-4 with TRBJ2-5, with unresolved D. The CDR3 length is 16 residues. With 6 bases removed from V and 0 bases from J, the gap between germline ends came to 17 bases. Written as DNA, the CDR3 is TGTGCCAGCAGCCCCCCAAGGGCGGTGTACCAAGAGACCCAGTACTTC. It translates to CASSPPRAVYQETQYF.

Remarks on this clonotype: This may be a read error: a much more frequent sequence differs by one nucleotide. The gene calls are TRBV19 and TRBJ2-5; D may be TRBD1 (6 bases). This CDR3 is built from 12 residues. Trimming stripped 4 bases from V and 11 bases from J, with 14 bases between. CDR1 and CDR2 (germline): LNHDA, SQIVND (reference sequence). The CDR3 DNA reads TGTGCCAGTAGTACCCGAGACAGGCAGCAGTACTTC. Encoded protein: CASSTRDRQQYF.

This clonotype turned up a few times. J is TRBJ2-4 and V is TRBV20-1; the match to TRBD1 covers 9 bases. With the DNA end fitting TRBJ2-7 better, the J assignment may be wrong. This CDR3 spans 13 amino acids. Germline CDR1 DFQATT, CDR2 SNEGSKA (reference sequence). CDR3 DNA: TGCAGTGCTTTACAGGGGGCAGGGTACGAGCAGTACTTC. It translates to CSALQGAGYEQYF.

For this clonotype: Germline and junction disagree at one end, which may indicate a read error. For the CDR3, the DNA is TGCGGCGTTGTTGGGAACAGTCTGGGTGGCTACACCTTC. This codes for CGVVGNSLGGYTF. The chain has TRBV29-1 and TRBJ1-2; D ambiguous. Germline CDR1 and CDR2: SQVTM and ANQGSEA. The CDR3 loop spans 13 amino acids.

This chain links TRBV12-3 or TRBV12-4 with TRBJ1-2; D is uncertain. The germline V and J ends were trimmed by 0 bases and 2 bases, with 4 bases remaining between them. There are 13 residues in the CDR3. As DNA, the CDR3 is TGTGCCAGCAGTTTAGCCCGGAACTATGGCTACACCTTC. This encodes CASSLARNYGYTF.

This clonotype was detected many times. The chain joins TRBV7-2 to TRBJ2-5; 7 positions agree with TRBD1. Germline trimming cut 5 bases from V and 4 bases from J; bases unmatched to any gene: 7. CDR3 length: 14 amino acids. Germline V gene data show CDR1 as SGHTA and CDR2 as FQGNSA. The CDR3 bases are TGTGCCAGCAGCAGACAGGGCGGAGGAGAGACCCAGTACTTC. It translates to CASSRQGGGETQYF.

This clonotype was seen ten or more times. The junction does not match germline at one end; this may be a read error. The V call is TRBV11-2, the J call TRBJ2-1; perhaps TRBD1 as D (6 bases). Looked up from germline, CDR1 is SGHAT and CDR2 is FQNNGV. The length of the CDR3 is 15 residues. The CDR3 region is CASTLLQGRLNEQFF. The CDR3 DNA sequence: TGTGCCAGCACCTTACTCCAGGGGCGTTTGAATGAGCAGTTCTTC.

Note on this clonotype: Possible read error: a much larger clone is one base away. The chain couples TRBV5-1 to TRBJ2-7; the match to TRBD1 covers 9 bases. The CDR3 loop spans 15 amino acids. CDR1 and CDR2 (germline): SGHRS, YFSETQ. CDR3 coding DNA: TGCGCCAGCAGCAACCGGGACAGGGCTTCCTGCGAGCAGTACTTC. Translating it yields CASSNRDRASCEQYF.

This clonotype was seen a few times. The chain recombines TRBV4-1 with TRBJ1-5; TRBD1 might be the D (5 bases). Deletions cut 4 bases from V and 5 bases from J, with 12 bases between. Germline loops: CDR1 MGHRA, CDR2 YSYEKL. The CDR3 consists of 14 residues. The DNA for the CDR3 is TGCGCCAGCAGCCCATGGGACGGCGATCAGCCCCAGCATTTT. The encoded protein is CASSPWDGDQPQHF.

The V gene is TRBV4-3, the J gene TRBJ2-3; D not certain. Looked up from germline, CDR1 is LGHNA and CDR2 is YSLEER. The CDR3 covers 16 residues. V was cut by 1 base and J by 2 bases, with 13 bases left in between. CDR3 sequence reads: CASSQGPIGHTDTQYF. The CDR3 DNA reads as TGCGCCAGCAGCCAAGGGCCGATCGGGCACACAGATACGCAGTATTTT.

The chain joins TRBV6-5 to TRBJ2-1; no definite D call. V shed 10 bases and J shed 0 bases, with 19 bases lying between them. CDR1 MNHEY and CDR2 SVGAGI come from the germline V gene. CDR3 length equals 16 residues. DNA for the CDR3: TGTGCCACCCAAAACGTGGTTGGCCGCTCCTACAATGAGCAGTTCTTC. Translating gives CATQNVVGRSYNEQFF.

J is TRBJ2-5 and V is TRBV6-1, with unresolved D. V lost 6 bases and J 0 bases, leaving 20 bases between the germline ends. The CDR3 is 17 residues long. The germline V gene has CDR1 MNHNS and CDR2 SASEGT. The CDR3 sequence is CASRLYSRRTYQETQYF. DNA for the CDR3: TGTGCCAGCAGACTCTACTCCAGGAGAACGTACCAAGAGACCCAGTACTTC.

The J gene is TRBJ2-7, the V gene TRBV20-1; unclear D gene. The CDR3 consists of 13 residues. The V end lost 0 bases, the J end lost 2 bases, and 8 bases lay between the germline ends. Germline loops: CDR1 DFQATT, CDR2 SNEGSKA (reference sequence). The CDR3 DNA is TGCAGTGCTAGAGACTTGCATACCTACGAGCAGTACTTC. Its protein product is CSARDLHTYEQYF.

The chain uses TRBV4-3 and TRBJ2-1; D gene unclear. The assigned J gene may be wrong: the sequence end matches TRBJ2-7 better. This CDR3 region has 15 residues. Germline lookup yields CDR1 LGHNA and CDR2 YSLEER. The CDR3 DNA follows: TGCGCCAGCAGCCAAAAAAAGAGCTCCTACAATGAGCAGTACTTC. Amino acids: CASSQKKSSYNEQYF.

The chain carries TRBV7-2 and TRBJ2-3; 8 bases align to TRBD2. V lost 1 base to trimming and J lost 0 bases; unmatched junction nucleotides: 6. CDR3 length equals 17 residues. Germline CDR1 SGHTA, CDR2 FQGNSA. In nucleotides, the CDR3 is TGTGCCAGCAGCTTAGTAGCGGGGATAACTAGCACAGATACGCAGTATTTT. This encodes CASSLVAGITSTDTQYF.

The CDR3 coding sequence is TGTGCCTGGAAGGTTGGCGCGGTAAAAGAGACCCAGTACTTC. It codes for CAWKVGAVKETQYF. This chain joins TRBV30 and TRBJ2-7; no definite D call. The last part of the DNA fits TRBJ2-5 better; the J call may be wrong. The germline gives CDR1 GTSNPN, CDR2 SVGIG (reference sequence). The CDR3 has 14 residues.

The V gene is TRBV6-2 or TRBV6-3, the J gene TRBJ2-4; possibly TRBD2 for D (6 bases). The ends were cut back, 7 bases at V and 13 bases at J, with 23 bases in the middle. The CDR3 is made up of 14 amino acids. Germline loops: CDR1 MNHEY, CDR2 SVGEGT. In nucleotides, the CDR3 is TGTGCCAGCAACGGGGGTGGCAGATACGACGGGCAGTACTTC. This sequence encodes CASNGGGRYDGQYF.

This clonotype has just a few counts. The V and J genes are TRBV25-1 and TRBJ2-1, with a tentative D call TRBD1 (5 bases). In germline, CDR1 is MGHDK, CDR2 SYGVNS. The length of the CDR3 is 15 residues. V was pared by 2 bases and J by 4 bases, with 12 bases between. The CDR3 loop reads CASSEAGPFYNEQFF. The DNA of the CDR3 is TGTGCCAGCAGTGAAGCAGGGCCTTTTTACAATGAGCAGTTCTTC. Combining the CDR3 with reference TRBV25-1 and TRBJ2-1 gives the whole variable domain EADIYQTPRYLVIGTGKKITLECSQTMGHDKMYWYQQDPGMELHLIHYSYGVNSTEKGDLSSESTVSRIRTEHFPLTLESARPSHTSQYLCASSEAGPFYNEQFFGPGTRLTVL.

This chain joins TRBV11-3 and TRBJ2-1; D call uncertain. The CDR3 spans 15 residues. Germline V gene sequence: CDR1 SGHNT, CDR2 YENEEA. Trimming took 5 bases from V and 2 from J, leaving 13 bases between them. The CDR3 DNA sequence: TGTGCCAGCAGCCCGATCGGAGCCACCTACAATGAGCAGTTCTTC. This encodes CASSPIGATYNEQFF. The whole variable domain, remainder taken from reference TRBV11-3 and TRBJ2-1, is EAGVVQSPRYKIIEKKQPVAFWCNPISGHNTLYWYLQNLGQGPELLIRYENEEAVDDSQLPKDRFSAERLKGVDSTLKIQPAELGDSAVYLCASSPIGATYNEQFFGPGTRLTVL.

V and J are TRBV4-1 and TRBJ1-5, with a tentative D call TRBD1 (5 bases). Germline assignment: CDR1 MGHRA and CDR2 YSYEKL. The CDR3 is 14 residues long. Deletions cut 4 bases from V and 8 bases from J, with 15 bases between. Here the CDR3 reads CASSPRQGEKPQHF. DNA of the CDR3: TGCGCCAGCAGCCCCCGGCAGGGTGAAAAGCCCCAGCATTTT.

The chain carries TRBV6-5 and TRBJ2-3; 7 nucleotides agree with TRBD2. The V gene's germline CDR1 is MNHEY and CDR2 SVGAGI. The junction had 8 bases not matched to a gene; V was cut back by 2 bases and J by 3 bases. This CDR3 contains 16 residues. CDR3 protein: CASSYLPSGETDTQYF. The CDR3 DNA reads as TGTGCCAGCAGTTACCTGCCCAGCGGGGAGACAGATACGCAGTATTTT.